The clone carrying this T cell receptor (beta chain) was counted at least ten times. Its antigen is unidentified. Sorted naive CD8 T cells were those defined as CD8+CD4-CCR7+CD45RA+. This specimen belongs to a study of molecular identifiers for immune sequencing clone quantification. Study-wide points: Barcodes shared by identical TCR molecules could lead to underestimated sizes of highly expanded clones. Among 900,000 to 1,000,000 naive cells, spiked Jurkat TCR RNA from a single cell was reportedly detectable.

The germline CDR1 and CDR2 sequences are LGHNA and YSLEER. The length of the CDR3 is 14 residues. Trimming left V 2 bases short and J 6 bases short, with 13 bases between. Listed TCR primers, together with previously described methods, were used for the bulk TCR libraries. MiXCR was run by TCRdb on the PCR reads, yielding one entry per CDR3 protein. The table records 75,000 to 100,000 distinct CDR3 sequences, around a fifth of them present only once. The rearrangement uses TRBV4-3 and TRBJ1-1, with a weak D call TRBD1 (5 bases). The sample comprised naive CD8+ T cells from blood, with Jurkat cell RNA spiked in. Specified subset: FACS-sorted CD8+CD4-CCR7+CD45RA+ naive T cells. The receptor comes from a human donor in good health. Some libraries in this study had Jurkat cell RNA spiked in. The CDR3 nucleotides read TGCGCCAGCAGCCAACAGGGCGGGGGTTCTGAAGCTTTCTTT. This translates into CASSQQGGGSEAFF.